This paragraph covers one TCR beta chain sequence. Its cognate antigen is unknown. The data were taken from a study of T cell responses to AZD1222 COVID-19 vaccine. Produced via immunoSEQ multiplex PCR; TCRdb's table is partial and in-frame only. Here the sample spans approximately 120,000 clones, 88% being singletons. CDR1 and CDR2 (germline): SGHDN, FVKESK. The CDR3 has 17 residues. V dropped 4 bases and J dropped 5 bases, with 24 bases sitting between them. Study findings and constraints: Close to half of spike-specific TCRs reportedly recognize unmutated variant regions. Mapped onto spike, vaccine-associated CD4 TCRs spanned it and were dominant at 160-218 and 743-854. Most donors were white British and more were female, and clonal diversity was possibly underestimated.

The material was peripheral blood, obtained on day 0 of MenACWY control vaccination. This receptor was identified in an adult in good health. The J gene is TRBJ2-7, the V gene TRBV14, with a weak D call TRBD2 (5 bases). CDR3 in DNA: TGTGCCAGCAGCCCCGGGGTTGGTTCGGGGTGGAACGACGAGCAGTACTTC. The encoded protein is CASSPGVGSGWNDEQYF.